This T cell receptor beta chain was retrieved from a study of patients and donors after allogeneic stem cell transplantation (TCRdb year 2020). Library generation was performed with RT-PCR. Reads for this sample came from a NextSeq 550. Using fastp at Q25 and MiXCR, TCRdb reprocessed the public reads and kept productive beta chains. Merged by CDR3 protein, the rows form single entries marked with the most common genes and DNA. This sample gives more than 850,000 distinct CDR3 sequences in total; about 20% of them show up just once. The ten most abundant clones make up about 6% of the sample. Looking up the germline V gene (reference sequence) yields CDR1 LGHDT and CDR2 YNNKEL. The CDR3 runs 15 amino acids, cysteine and phenylalanine included. Only the CDR3 portion is preserved as DNA: 45 bases, with reading frame beginning at the first base. Clipping removes 5 bases from V and 5 bases from J, with 8 as the unmatched junction base count.

This clonotype was found a few times. No cognate antigen has been identified for it. The sample holds no much larger clone one base away, and base qualities are not on file. Recombination linked TRBV3-1 to TRBJ2-2, and TRBD2 matches 7 of the central bases. The receptor was isolated from a human donor who was either an allogeneic HSCT recipient or a stem cell or donor lymphocyte infusion donor (not recorded which). It is not recorded whose cells these are; they may come from a transplant donor. The specimen sequenced was blood, either unsorted or a sorted T cell fraction (not recorded which). The CDR3 sequence is CASSERTRRTGELFF. The DNA sequence reads TGTGCCAGCAGCGAAAGGACTAGGCGGACCGGGGAGCTGTTTTTT.